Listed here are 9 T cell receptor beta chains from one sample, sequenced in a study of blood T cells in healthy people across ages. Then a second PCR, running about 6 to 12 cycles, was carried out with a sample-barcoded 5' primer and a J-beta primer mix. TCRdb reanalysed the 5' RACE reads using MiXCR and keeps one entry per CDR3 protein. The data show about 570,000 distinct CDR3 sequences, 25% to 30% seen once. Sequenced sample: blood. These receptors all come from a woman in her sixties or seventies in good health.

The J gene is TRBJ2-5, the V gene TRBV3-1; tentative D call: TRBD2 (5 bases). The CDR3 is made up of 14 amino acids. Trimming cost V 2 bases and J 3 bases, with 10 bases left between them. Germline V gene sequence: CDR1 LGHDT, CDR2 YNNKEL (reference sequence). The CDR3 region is CASSQLAGKETQYF. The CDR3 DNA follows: TGTGCCAGCAGCCAATTGGCGGGCAAAGAGACCCAGTACTTC.

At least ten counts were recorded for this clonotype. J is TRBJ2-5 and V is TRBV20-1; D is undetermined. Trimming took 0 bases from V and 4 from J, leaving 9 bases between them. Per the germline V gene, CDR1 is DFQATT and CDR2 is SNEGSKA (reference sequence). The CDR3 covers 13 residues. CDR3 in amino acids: CSARDSGRETQYF. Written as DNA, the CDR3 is TGCAGTGCTAGAGATTCGGGTAGAGAGACCCAGTACTTC.

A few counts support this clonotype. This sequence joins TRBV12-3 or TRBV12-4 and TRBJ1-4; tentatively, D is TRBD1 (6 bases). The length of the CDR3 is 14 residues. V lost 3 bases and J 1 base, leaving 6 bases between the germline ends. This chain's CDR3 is CASSLTGTNEKLFF. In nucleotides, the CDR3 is TGTGCCAGCAGTTTGACAGGAACTAATGAAAAACTGTTTTTT.

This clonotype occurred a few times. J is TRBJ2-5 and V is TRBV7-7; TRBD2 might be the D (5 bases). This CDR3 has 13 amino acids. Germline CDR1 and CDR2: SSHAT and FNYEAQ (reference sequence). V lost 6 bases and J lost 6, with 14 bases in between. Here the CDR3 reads CASSLGLVQTQYF. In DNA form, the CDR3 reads TGTGCCAGCAGTCTAGGACTTGTACAGACCCAGTACTTC.

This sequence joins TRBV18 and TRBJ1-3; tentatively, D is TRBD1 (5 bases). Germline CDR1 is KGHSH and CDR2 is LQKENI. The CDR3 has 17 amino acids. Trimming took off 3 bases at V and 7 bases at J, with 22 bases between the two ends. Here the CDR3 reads CASSPNTGTASSNTIYF. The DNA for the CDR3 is TGTGCCAGCTCACCTAATACCGGGACGGCGTCCTCCAACACCATATATTTT. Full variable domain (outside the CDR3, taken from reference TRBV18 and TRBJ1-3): NAGVMQNPRHLVRRRGQEARLRCSPMKGHSHVYWYRQLPEEGLKFMVYLQKENIIDESGMPKERFSAEFPKEGPSILRIQQVVRGDSAAYFCASSPNTGTASSNTIYFGEGSWLTVV.

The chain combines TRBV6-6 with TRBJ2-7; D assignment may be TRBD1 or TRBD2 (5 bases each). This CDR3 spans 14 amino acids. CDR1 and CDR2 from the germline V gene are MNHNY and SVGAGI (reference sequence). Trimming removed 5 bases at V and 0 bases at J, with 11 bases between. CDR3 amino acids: CASSGTSSSYEQYF. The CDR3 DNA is TGTGCCAGCAGTGGGACGTCTTCCTCCTACGAGCAGTACTTC.

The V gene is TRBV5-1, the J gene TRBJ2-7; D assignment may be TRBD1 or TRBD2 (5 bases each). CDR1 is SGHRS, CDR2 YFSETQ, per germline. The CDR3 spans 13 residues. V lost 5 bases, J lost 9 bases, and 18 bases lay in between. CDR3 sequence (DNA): TGCGCCAGCAGTGAGGGGAATCAGGAGTGGCAGTACTTC. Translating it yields CASSEGNQEWQYF.

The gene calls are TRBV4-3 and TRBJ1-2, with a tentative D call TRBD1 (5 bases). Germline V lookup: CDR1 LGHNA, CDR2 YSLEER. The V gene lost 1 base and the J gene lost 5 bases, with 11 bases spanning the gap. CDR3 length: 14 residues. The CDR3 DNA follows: TGCGCCAGCAGCCAAGTTCAGGGTCCTTATGGCTACACCTTC. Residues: CASSQVQGPYGYTF.

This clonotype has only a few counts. In DNA form, the CDR3 reads TGCGCCAGCAGCCGTATCGTGGGGGCAGGTCCCGGGGAGCTGTTTTTT. Translation gives CASSRIVGAGPGELFF. J is TRBJ2-2 and V is TRBV5-1, with a weak D call TRBD1 (6 bases). From germline, CDR1 is SGHRS and CDR2 YFSETQ. This CDR3 contains 16 residues. V lost 4 bases and J lost 6, with 19 bases in between.